Each of the 13 T cell receptor beta chains below was sequenced from the same sample in a study of blood T cell repertoires in COVID-19. The table came from immunoSEQ multiplex PCR; TCRdb's copy has only in-frame clones and leaves some out. The sample lists hundreds of thousands of clones, approximately 91% occurring once. Sequencing was carried out using peripheral blood. These receptors came from a woman in her 70s with COVID-19, enrolled during active disease.

V and J are TRBV27 and TRBJ2-6; no reliable D call. The CDR3 runs 15 residues. Looked up from germline, CDR1 is MNHEY and CDR2 is SMNVEV (reference sequence). Trimming cost V 5 bases and J 0 bases, with 8 bases left between them. The CDR3 protein is CASSPFYSGANVLTF. In DNA, the CDR3 is TGTGCCAGCAGTCCTTTTTACTCTGGGGCCAACGTCCTGACTTTC.

This chain uses TRBV24-1 with TRBJ2-5; 9 positions match TRBD1. Germline assignment: CDR1 KGHDR and CDR2 SFDVKD. V was clipped by 4 bases and J by 5 bases; unmatched bases: 7. The CDR3 spans 15 residues. CDR3 sequence (DNA): TGTGCCACCAGTGAACGGACAGGGGTAGGGGAGACCCAGTACTTC. Translating gives CATSERTGVGETQYF.

The V call is TRBV21-1, the J call TRBJ1-5; the table's D gene call, TRBD1, was not cross checked with the DNA. TRBV21-1 constitutes a pseudogene. The CDR3 covers 16 residues. DNA for the CDR3: TGTGCCAGCAACGACTACGGGACAGCTATCAATCAGCCCCAGCATTTT. This encodes CASNDYGTAINQPQHF.

The J gene is TRBJ2-1, the V gene TRBV4-3, with 8 bases fitting TRBD1. Trimming removed 0 bases from V and 6 bases from J; junction bases left unmatched: 7. Germline V gene data show CDR1 as LGHNA and CDR2 as YSLEER. CDR3 length: 16 amino acids. CDR3: CASSQDRTGSPNEQFF. Written as DNA, the CDR3 is TGCGCCAGCAGCCAAGACAGGACAGGGTCCCCCAATGAGCAGTTCTTC.

The gene calls are TRBV10-2 and TRBJ2-1; TRBD2 aligns across 10 bases. The V and J ends lost 7 bases and 9 bases, in that order; junction bases with no gene match: 6. Germline assignment: CDR1 WSHSY and CDR2 SAAADI. This CDR3 is 13 amino acids long. The CDR3 sequence is CASIQAGGLEQFF. The CDR3 DNA follows: TGCGCCAGCATACAAGCGGGGGGGCTTGAGCAGTTCTTC.

This chain connects TRBV4-3 to TRBJ1-6, with D tentatively TRBD1 (6 bases). In germline, CDR1 is LGHNA, CDR2 YSLEER. The CDR3 is made up of 17 amino acids. V was cut by 0 bases and J by 7 bases, with 16 bases left in between. CDR3 nucleotide sequence: TGCGCCAGCAGCCAAGACGAAGTATGGACAGAGAATTCACCCCTCCACTTT. Translating gives CASSQDEVWTENSPLHF.

CDR3 DNA: TGTGCCACCGCTTCCAGGGGGCGCGGCTACACCTTC. This translates into CATASRGRGYTF. The chain has TRBV2 and TRBJ1-2; 8 nucleotides agree with TRBD1. This CDR3 spans 12 amino acids. J lost 8 bases, V lost 10 bases, and 9 bases had no gene match. Germline V lookup: CDR1 SNHLY, CDR2 FYNNEI.

The chain joins TRBV5-1 to TRBJ2-5, with D perhaps TRBD1 (5 bases). The germline CDR1 and CDR2 sequences are SGHRS and YFSETQ. The V end was cut by 2 bases, the J end by 4 bases, with 15 bases between. The CDR3 contains 15 residues. Written as DNA, the CDR3 is TGCGCCAGCAGCTTAAACCAGGGTGAAAGAGAGACCCAGTACTTC. This gives the protein CASSLNQGERETQYF. Variable domain in full (rest from reference TRBV5-1 and TRBJ2-5): KAGVTQTPRYLIKTRGQQVTLSCSPISGHRSVSWYQQTPGQGLQFLFEYFSETQRNKGNFPGRFSGRQFSNSRSEMNVSTLELGDSALYLCASSLNQGERETQYFGPGTRLLVL.

V and J are TRBV2 and TRBJ2-3, with 8 nucleotides matching TRBD1. The CDR3 is 14 residues long. CDR1 SNHLY and CDR2 FYNNEI come from the germline V gene. The trim removed 7 bases at V and 2 bases at J, leaving 5 bases unmatched. This chain's CDR3 is CASNWDRNTDTQYF. CDR3 nucleotides: TGTGCCAGCAACTGGGACAGGAACACAGATACGCAGTATTTT.

The chain recombines TRBV7-7 with TRBJ2-1, with D perhaps TRBD2 (7 bases). V lost 5 bases and J 7 bases, leaving 15 bases between the germline ends. The CDR3 is made up of 14 amino acids. Per germline, CDR1 SSHAT and CDR2 FNYEAQ (reference sequence). The CDR3 loop is CASSTGGPPNEQFF. The CDR3 bases are TGTGCCAGCAGCACCGGGGGGCCACCTAATGAGCAGTTCTTC.

This clone was detected once. This chain connects TRBV25-1 to TRBJ2-3; 7 positions match TRBD1. The germline V gene has CDR1 MGHDK and CDR2 SYGVNS. V dropped 1 base and J dropped 5; count of bases not matched to a gene: 6. The CDR3 contains 15 residues. The CDR3 sequence is CASSEFEGAGDTQYF. The CDR3 nucleotides are TGTGCCAGCAGTGAATTTGAGGGGGCGGGAGATACGCAGTATTTT.

V is TRBV30 and J is TRBJ2-7, with a tentative D call TRBD2 (6 bases). CDR3 length: 14 amino acids. The germline CDR1 and CDR2 sequences are GTSNPN and SVGIG (reference sequence). The ends were cut back, 7 bases at V and 6 bases at J, with 22 bases in the middle. The DNA of the CDR3 is TGTGCCTCATCCGGAGAGGGAGGCCAGTTCGAGCAGTACTTC. As protein: CASSGEGGQFEQYF.

The CDR3 bases are TGTGCCAGCCCCCCCGCGCCGGGACACTTCTCCTACGAGCAGTACTTC. The encoded protein is CASPPAPGHFSYEQYF. The V call is TRBV28, the J call TRBJ2-7, with D perhaps matching TRBD1 (6 bases). Trimming removed 8 bases at V and 0 bases at J, with 20 bases between. Germline assignment: CDR1 MDHEN and CDR2 SYDVKM. This CDR3 region has 16 residues.